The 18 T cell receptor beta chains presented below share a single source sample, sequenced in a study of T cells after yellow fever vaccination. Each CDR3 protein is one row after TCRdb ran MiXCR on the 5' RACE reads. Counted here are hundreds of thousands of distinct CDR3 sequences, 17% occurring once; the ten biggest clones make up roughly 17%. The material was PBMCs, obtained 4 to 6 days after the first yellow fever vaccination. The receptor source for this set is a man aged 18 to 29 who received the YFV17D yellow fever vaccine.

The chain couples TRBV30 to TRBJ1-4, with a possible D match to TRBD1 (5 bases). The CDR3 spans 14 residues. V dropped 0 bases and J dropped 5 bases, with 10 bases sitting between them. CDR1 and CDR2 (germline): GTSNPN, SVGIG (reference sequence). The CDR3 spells CAWSVGDSNEKLFF. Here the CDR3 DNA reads TGTGCCTGGAGTGTGGGGGACTCGAATGAAAAACTGTTTTTT.

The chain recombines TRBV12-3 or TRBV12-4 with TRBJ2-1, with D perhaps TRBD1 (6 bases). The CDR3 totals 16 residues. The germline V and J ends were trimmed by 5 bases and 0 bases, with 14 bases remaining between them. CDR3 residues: CASSGGQGHSYNEQFF. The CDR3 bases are TGTGCCAGCAGTGGGGGCCAAGGCCACTCCTACAATGAGCAGTTCTTC.

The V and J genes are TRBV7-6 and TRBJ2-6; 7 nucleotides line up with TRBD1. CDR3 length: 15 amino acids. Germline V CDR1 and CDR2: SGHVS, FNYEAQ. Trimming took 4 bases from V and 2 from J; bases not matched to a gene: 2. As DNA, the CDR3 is TGTGCCAGCAGCTCGAGGGGGCCTGGGGCCAACGTCCTGACTTTC. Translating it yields CASSSRGPGANVLTF. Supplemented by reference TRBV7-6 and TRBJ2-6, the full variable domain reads GAGVSQSPRYKVTKRGQDVALRCDPISGHVSLYWYRQALGQGPEFLTYFNYEAQQDKSGLPNDRFSAERPEGSISTLTIQRTEQRDSAMYRCASSSRGPGANVLTFGAGSRLTVL.

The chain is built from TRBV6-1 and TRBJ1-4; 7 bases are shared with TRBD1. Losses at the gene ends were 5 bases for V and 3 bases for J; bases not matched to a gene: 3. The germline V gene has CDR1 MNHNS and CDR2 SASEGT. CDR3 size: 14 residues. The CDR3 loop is CASSITGANEKLFF. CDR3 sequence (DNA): TGTGCCAGCAGTATTACAGGGGCTAATGAAAAACTGTTTTTT.

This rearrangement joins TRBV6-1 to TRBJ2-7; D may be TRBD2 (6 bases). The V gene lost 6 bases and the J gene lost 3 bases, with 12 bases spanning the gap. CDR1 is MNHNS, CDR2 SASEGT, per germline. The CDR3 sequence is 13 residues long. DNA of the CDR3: TGTGCCAGCAGACCGGGACTCTTCTACGAGCAGTACTTC. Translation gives CASRPGLFYEQYF.

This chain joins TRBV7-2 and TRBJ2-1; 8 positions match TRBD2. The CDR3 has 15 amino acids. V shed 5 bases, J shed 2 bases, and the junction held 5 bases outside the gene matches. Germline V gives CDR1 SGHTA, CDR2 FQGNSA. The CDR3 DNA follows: TGTGCCAGCAGCCGGGGCGGGGGGACCTACAATGAGCAGTTCTTC. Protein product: CASSRGGGTYNEQFF. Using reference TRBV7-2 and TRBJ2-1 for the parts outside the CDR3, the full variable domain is GAGVSQSPSNKVTEKGKDVELRCDPISGHTALYWYRQSLGQGLEFLIYFQGNSAPDKSGLPSDRFSAERTGGSVSTLTIQRTQQEDSAVYLCASSRGGGTYNEQFFGPGTRLTVL.

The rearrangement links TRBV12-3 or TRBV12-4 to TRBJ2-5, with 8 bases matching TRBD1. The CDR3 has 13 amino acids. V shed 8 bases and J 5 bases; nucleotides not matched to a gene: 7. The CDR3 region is CASGSRGQETQYF. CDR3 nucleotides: TGTGCCAGCGGATCCAGGGGGCAGGAGACCCAGTACTTC.

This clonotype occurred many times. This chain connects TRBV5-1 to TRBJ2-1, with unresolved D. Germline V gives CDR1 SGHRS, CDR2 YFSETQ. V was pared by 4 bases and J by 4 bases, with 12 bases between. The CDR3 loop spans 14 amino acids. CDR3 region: CASSQRLGYNEQFF. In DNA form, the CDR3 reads TGCGCCAGCAGCCAGAGGTTAGGGTACAATGAGCAGTTCTTC.

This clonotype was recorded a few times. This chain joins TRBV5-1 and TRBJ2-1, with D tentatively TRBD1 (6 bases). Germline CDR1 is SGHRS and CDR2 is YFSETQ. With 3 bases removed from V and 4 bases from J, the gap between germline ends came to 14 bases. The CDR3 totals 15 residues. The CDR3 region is CASSSQGRQYNEQFF. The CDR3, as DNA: TGCGCCAGCAGCTCACAGGGCCGTCAATACAATGAGCAGTTCTTC.

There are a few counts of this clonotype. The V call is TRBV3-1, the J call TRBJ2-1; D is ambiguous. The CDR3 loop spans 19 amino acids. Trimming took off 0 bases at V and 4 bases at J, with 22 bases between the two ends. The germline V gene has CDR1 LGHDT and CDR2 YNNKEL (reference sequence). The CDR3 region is CASSQEIGAPSVGYNEQFF. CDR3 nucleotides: TGTGCCAGCAGCCAAGAGATAGGAGCTCCATCGGTTGGGTACAATGAGCAGTTCTTC.

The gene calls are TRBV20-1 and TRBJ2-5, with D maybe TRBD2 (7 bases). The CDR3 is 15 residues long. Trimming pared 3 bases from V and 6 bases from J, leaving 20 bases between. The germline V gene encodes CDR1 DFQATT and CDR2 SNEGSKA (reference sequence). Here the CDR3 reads CSARTLGGAVKTQYF. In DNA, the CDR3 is TGCAGTGCTAGGACTCTAGGGGGGGCCGTGAAGACCCAGTACTTC.

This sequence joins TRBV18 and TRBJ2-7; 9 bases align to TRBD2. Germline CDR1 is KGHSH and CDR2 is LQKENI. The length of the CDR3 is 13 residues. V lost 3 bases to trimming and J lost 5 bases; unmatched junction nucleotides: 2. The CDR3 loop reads CASSPGLADEQYV. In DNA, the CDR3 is TGTGCCAGCTCACCGGGACTAGCAGACGAGCAGTACGTC.

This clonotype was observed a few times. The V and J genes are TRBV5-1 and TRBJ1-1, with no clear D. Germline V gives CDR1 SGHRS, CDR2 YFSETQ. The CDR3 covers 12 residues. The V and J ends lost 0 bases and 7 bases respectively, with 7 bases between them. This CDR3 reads CASSLDASEAFF. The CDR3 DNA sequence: TGCGCCAGCAGCTTGGACGCAAGTGAAGCTTTCTTT.

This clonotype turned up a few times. The CDR3 protein is CASSTTGVRNSPLHF. The CDR3 nucleotides are TGTGCCAGCAGCACAACAGGGGTGAGGAATTCACCCCTCCACTTT. This rearrangement joins TRBV21-1 to TRBJ1-6; the table assigns TRBD1, which was not confirmed against the DNA. TRBV21-1 is an annotated pseudogene. The CDR3 spans 15 residues.

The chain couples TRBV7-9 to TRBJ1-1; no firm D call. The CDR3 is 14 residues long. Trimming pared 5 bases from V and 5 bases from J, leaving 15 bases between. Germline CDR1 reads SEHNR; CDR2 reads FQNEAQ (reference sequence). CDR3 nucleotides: TGTGCCAGCAGCCGTGTAACGGGAGAGACTGAAGCTTTCTTT. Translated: CASSRVTGETEAFF.

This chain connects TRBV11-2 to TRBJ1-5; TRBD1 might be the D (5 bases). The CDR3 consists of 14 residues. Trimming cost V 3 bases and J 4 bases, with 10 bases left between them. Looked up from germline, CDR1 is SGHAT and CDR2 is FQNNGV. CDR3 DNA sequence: TGTGCCAGCAGCTTCGACAGATTAAATCAGCCCCAGCATTTT. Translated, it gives CASSFDRLNQPQHF.

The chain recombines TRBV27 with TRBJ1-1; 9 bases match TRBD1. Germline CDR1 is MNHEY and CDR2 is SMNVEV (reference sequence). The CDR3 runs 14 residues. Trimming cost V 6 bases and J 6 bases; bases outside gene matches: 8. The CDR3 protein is CASSLQGAKAEAFF. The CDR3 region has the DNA TGTGCCAGCAGCCTACAGGGGGCTAAGGCTGAAGCTTTCTTT.

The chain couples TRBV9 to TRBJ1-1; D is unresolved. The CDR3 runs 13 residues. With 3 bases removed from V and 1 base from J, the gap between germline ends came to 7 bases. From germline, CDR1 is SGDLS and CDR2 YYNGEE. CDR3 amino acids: CASSARGNTEAFF. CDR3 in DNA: TGTGCCAGCAGCGCCAGAGGGAACACTGAAGCTTTCTTT.